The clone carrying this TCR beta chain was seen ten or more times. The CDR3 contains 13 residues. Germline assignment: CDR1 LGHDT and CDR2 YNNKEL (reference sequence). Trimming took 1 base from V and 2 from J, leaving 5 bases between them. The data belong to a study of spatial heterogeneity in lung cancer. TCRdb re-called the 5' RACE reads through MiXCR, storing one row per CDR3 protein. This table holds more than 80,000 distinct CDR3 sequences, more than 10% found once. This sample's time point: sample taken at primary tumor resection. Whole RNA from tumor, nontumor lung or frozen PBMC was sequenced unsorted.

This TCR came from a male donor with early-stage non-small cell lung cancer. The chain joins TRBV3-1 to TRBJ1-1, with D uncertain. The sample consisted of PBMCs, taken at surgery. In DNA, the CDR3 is TGTGCCAGCAGCCAAGTTTCTAACACTGAAGCTTTCTTT. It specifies CASSQVSNTEAFF. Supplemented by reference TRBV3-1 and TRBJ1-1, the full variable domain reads DTAVSQTPKYLVTQMGNDKSIKCEQNLGHDTMYWYKQDSKKFLKIMFSYNNKELIINETVPNRFSPKSPDKAHLNLHINSLELGDSAVYFCASSQVSNTEAFFGQGTRLTVV.